Below, 15 T cell receptor beta chains from the same sample are listed, as sequenced in a study of identical twins. TCRdb fed the 5' RACE reads into MiXCR, producing one record per CDR3 protein. The table records 550,000 to 700,000 distinct CDR3 sequences, roughly 20% of them present only once. These data were also filed under a second study, of T cells expressing NK-cell markers.

The sequencing sample was made of PBMCs. The receptors come from a young woman in good health.

The V call is TRBV9, the J call TRBJ2-5; perhaps TRBD2 as D (6 bases). Germline CDR1 and CDR2: SGDLS and YYNGEE. The CDR3 contains 16 residues. Trimming removed 3 bases from V and 3 bases from J, with 18 bases in between. CDR3 DNA sequence: TGTGCCAGCAGCGCCCGATTAAGGAGGGAGGAAGAGACCCAGTACTTC. It specifies CASSARLRREEETQYF.

This clonotype was observed a handful of times. The chain recombines TRBV7-9 with TRBJ2-1; 9 bases map to TRBD2. V lost 1 base, J lost 7 bases, and 5 bases stayed unmatched. Germline loops: CDR1 SEHNR, CDR2 FQNEAQ (reference sequence). The CDR3 contains 15 residues. The CDR3 is CASSLEVAGENEQFF. The DNA of the CDR3 is TGTGCCAGCAGCTTAGAAGTAGCGGGAGAGAATGAGCAGTTCTTC.

This rearrangement joins TRBV4-3 to TRBJ2-3; D may be TRBD2 (6 bases). The V gene's germline CDR1 is LGHNA and CDR2 YSLEER. The V and J ends lost 6 bases and 5 bases respectively, with 18 bases between them. This CDR3 has 15 amino acids. The CDR3 reads CASSLYGSKVDTQYF. DNA for the CDR3: TGCGCCAGCAGTCTCTACGGGAGTAAAGTAGATACGCAGTATTTT.

The chain combines TRBV12-3 or TRBV12-4 with TRBJ2-1, with D unresolved. The V end lost 1 base, the J end lost 7 bases, and 11 bases lay between the germline ends. The CDR3 totals 14 residues. The CDR3 nucleotides read TGTGCCAGCAGTTTAGTGGACCCGGGTAATGAGCAGTTCTTC. Encoded protein: CASSLVDPGNEQFF.

Ten or more counts support this clonotype. V gene TRBV20-1 combines with J gene TRBJ2-1, with D uncertain. CDR3 length equals 12 residues. Germline CDR1 reads DFQATT; CDR2 reads SNEGSKA (reference sequence). Between the trimmed V and J ends, which lost 7 bases and 6 bases, there was a span of 13 bases. The CDR3 region has the DNA TGCAGTGTCAGCGCAACGACCAATGAGCAGTTCTTC. Translating gives CSVSATTNEQFF.

The chain uses TRBV20-1 and TRBJ2-1; 8 nucleotides align to TRBD2. The germline V gene encodes CDR1 DFQATT and CDR2 SNEGSKA (reference sequence). The CDR3 contains 14 residues. Trimming cost V 7 bases and J 3 bases; bases outside gene matches: 8. DNA for the CDR3: TGCAGTGTTGTGGACGGGAGGGACTACAATGAGCAGTTCTTC. Its protein is CSVVDGRDYNEQFF.

The sample holds a few counts of this clonotype. V usage is TRBV6-2 or TRBV6-3 and J usage is TRBJ2-1; 9 nucleotides align to TRBD2. The CDR3 extends over 16 amino acids. J gave up 8 bases and V 2 bases, and 10 bases lay outside the gene matches. Germline CDR1 MNHEY, CDR2 SVGEGT. The CDR3, as DNA: TGTGCCAGCAGTTACGGCGCACTAGCGGGTCGATATGAGCAGTTCTTC. Its protein product is CASSYGALAGRYEQFF.

The rearrangement joins TRBV12-3 or TRBV12-4 to TRBJ2-3; a possible D gene is TRBD2 (6 bases). Trimming took 2 bases from V and 4 from J, leaving 13 bases between them. The CDR3 runs 15 residues. CDR3 residues: CASSLISGDPDTQYF. Here the CDR3 DNA reads TGTGCCAGCAGTTTAATTTCGGGGGACCCAGATACGCAGTATTTT.

This clonotype was picked up many times. The rearrangement links TRBV4-3 to TRBJ2-7; weak D call: TRBD2 (6 bases). Looked up from germline, CDR1 is LGHNA and CDR2 is YSLEER. V dropped 0 bases and J dropped 7 bases, with 13 bases sitting between them. This CDR3 contains 14 residues. CDR3 residues: CASSQDRLAREQYF. The CDR3 bases are TGCGCCAGCAGCCAAGATCGTCTAGCGAGGGAGCAGTACTTC.

This sequence joins TRBV20-1 and TRBJ2-3, with unresolved D. Trimming stripped 5 bases from V and 6 bases from J, with 12 bases between. The CDR3 length is 12 residues. Germline values: CDR1 DFQATT, CDR2 SNEGSKA (reference sequence). The CDR3 reads CSAAIGIDTQYF. CDR3 in DNA: TGCAGTGCTGCCATAGGGATTGATACGCAGTATTTT.

The chain combines TRBV28 with TRBJ2-7, with 13 nucleotides matching TRBD2. Looked up from germline, CDR1 is MDHEN and CDR2 is SYDVKM. The ends lost 5 bases at V and 5 bases at J; junction bases unmatched: 6. CDR3 size: 15 residues. The CDR3 coding sequence is TGTGCCAGCAGTCTCACTAGCGGGGGGGCTGACGAGCAGTACTTC. Its translation: CASSLTSGGADEQYF.

This clonotype was recorded at least ten times. V gene TRBV10-3 combines with J gene TRBJ2-7; 7 bases map to TRBD2. The CDR3 runs 13 residues. Germline V gene lookup returns CDR1 ENHRY and CDR2 SYGVKD. The J segment lost 6 bases and the V segment lost 7 bases, leaving 9 bases of the junction unmatched. This CDR3 reads CAINREEASEQYF. The CDR3 DNA follows: TGTGCCATCAATCGGGAGGAGGCGTCCGAGCAGTACTTC.

The chain employs TRBV27 and TRBJ2-2; unclear D gene. Trimming stripped 0 bases from V and 5 bases from J, with 7 bases between. Germline V gene lookup returns CDR1 MNHEY and CDR2 SMNVEV (reference sequence). The CDR3 is 14 residues long. The CDR3 loop reads CASSLSRPTGELFF. The CDR3, as DNA: TGTGCCAGCAGTTTATCACGGCCTACCGGGGAGCTGTTTTTT.

The chain is built from TRBV6-1 and TRBJ2-7; 13 bases match TRBD2. CDR1 is MNHNS and CDR2 is SASEGT in the germline V gene. V lost 7 bases and J lost 5; bases outside the gene matches: 14. The CDR3 loop spans 17 amino acids. Here the CDR3 DNA reads TGTGCCAGCACCCACAGAGGACTAGCGGGGGAACACGACGAGCAGTACTTC. Its translation: CASTHRGLAGEHDEQYF.

This clonotype has only a few counts. The chain uses TRBV6-1 and TRBJ1-2; D ambiguous. The CDR3 totals 13 residues. Per the germline V gene, CDR1 is MNHNS and CDR2 is SASEGT. Trimming left V 7 bases short and J 7 bases short, with 16 bases between. The CDR3 bases are TGTGCCAGCAAAGAGACCCCGAAGGCTGGCTACACCTTC. Protein product: CASKETPKAGYTF.